This T cell receptor beta chain was profiled in a study of blood T cell repertoires in COVID-19. Study background: The samples span acute and convalescent COVID-19 from the United States, Italy and Spain. Sources were T cells, B-cell-depleted T cells, or PBMCs; the material itself was cDNA or gDNA.

From germline, CDR1 is SEHNR and CDR2 FQNEAQ (reference sequence). The V and J ends lost 4 bases and 3 bases, in that order; junction bases with no gene match: 11. This CDR3 comprises 17 residues. Per the original methods: Scientists estimated how many nucleated cells there were by amplifying reference gene primers. The method was immunoSEQ multiplex PCR; TCRdb's version includes in-frame clones alone and lacks a portion of them. From that table come the V and J calls and clone size; the DNA was used to work out D and trimming. The repertoire holds some 150,000 clones, with about nine tenths as singletons. This clone was detected only once.

The sequence was obtained from a man aged 50-60 years with active COVID-19. The sample consisted of peripheral blood. The chain is built from TRBV7-9 and TRBJ2-2, with 7 bases aligning to TRBD2. CDR3 in DNA: TGTGCCAGCAGCTCCGAGCATCTAGCGGTGGACACCGGGGAGCTGTTTTTT. Residues: CASSSEHLAVDTGELFF.